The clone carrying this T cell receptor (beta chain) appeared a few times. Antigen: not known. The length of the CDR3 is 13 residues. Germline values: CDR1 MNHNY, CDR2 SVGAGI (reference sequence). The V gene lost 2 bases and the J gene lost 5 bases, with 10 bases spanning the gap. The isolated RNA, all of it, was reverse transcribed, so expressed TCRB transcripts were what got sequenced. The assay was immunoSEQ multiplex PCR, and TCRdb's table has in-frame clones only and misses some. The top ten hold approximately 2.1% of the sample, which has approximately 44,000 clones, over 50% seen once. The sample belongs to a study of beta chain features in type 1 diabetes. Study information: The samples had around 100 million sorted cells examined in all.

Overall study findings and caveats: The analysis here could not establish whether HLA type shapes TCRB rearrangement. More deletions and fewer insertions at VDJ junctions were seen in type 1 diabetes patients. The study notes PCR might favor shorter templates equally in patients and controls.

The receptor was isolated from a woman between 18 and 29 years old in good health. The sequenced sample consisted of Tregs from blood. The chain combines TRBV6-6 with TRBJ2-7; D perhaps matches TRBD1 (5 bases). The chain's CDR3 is CASSYLGAHEQYF. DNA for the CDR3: TGTGCCAGCAGTTACCTAGGGGCCCACGAGCAGTACTTC.